The clone carrying this TCR beta chain occurred a few times. Template material for amplifying TCR beta CDR3 regions consisted of RNA transcripts. TCR CDR3 regions were first amplified by RT-PCR with HTBI primers. TCRdb redid the calling of the multiplex PCR reads with MiXCR, one entry per CDR3 protein. Among 650,000 to 700,000 distinct CDR3 sequences, 15% to 20% were seen once, and the ten largest hold 15% to 19%. This sample was included in a study of T cells in Graves' hyperthyroidism and ophthalmopathy. Study context: The authors collected peripheral blood at initial diagnosis, before any treatment.

This CDR3 comprises 15 residues. Per the germline V gene, CDR1 is MNHNS and CDR2 is SASEGT. V gave up 5 bases and J gave up 4 bases, with 17 bases separating them. Source material for PBMCs was 10 ml fresh peripheral blood. The sample consisted of blood. The V and J genes are TRBV6-1 and TRBJ1-2; no clear D. The clonotype was recovered from a man in his forties or fifties with Graves' hyperthyroidism. CDR3 sequence (DNA): TGTGCCAGCAGTAATAATGGAATCCCAAGCTATGGCTACACCTTC. Protein product: CASSNNGIPSYGYTF.